Following are 28 T cell receptor beta chains from one sample sequenced in a study of T cell responses to AZD1222 COVID-19 vaccine. Sequenced by immunoSEQ multiplex PCR; TCRdb stores in-frame clones only, minus some. The repertoire holds around 58,000 clones, with 84% as singletons. The sample consisted of peripheral blood, taken on day 0 of AZD1222 vaccination. Every receptor here comes from an adult in good health.

The rearrangement joins TRBV6-5 to TRBJ1-1, with D possibly being TRBD1 (5 bases). V was trimmed by 0 bases and J by 0 bases, leaving 11 bases between them. Per the germline V gene, CDR1 is MNHEY and CDR2 is SVGAGI. This CDR3 has 16 residues. The CDR3 nucleotides read TGTGCCAGCAGTTACTCGAGGGGCCCTTTGAACACTGAAGCTTTCTTT. Translated, it gives CASSYSRGPLNTEAFF.

This clone showed up just a few times. J is TRBJ2-2 and V is TRBV5-5; 9 nucleotides agree with TRBD1. The CDR3 is made up of 17 amino acids. With 5 bases clipped from V and 1 base from J, the junction kept 9 bases outside the gene matches. The germline V gene has CDR1 SGHKS and CDR2 YYEKEE (reference sequence). CDR3 amino acids: CASSTTGGSLNTGELFF. In nucleotides, the CDR3 is TGTGCCAGCAGTACTACAGGGGGCTCGTTGAACACCGGGGAGCTGTTTTTT.

The chain couples TRBV4-3 to TRBJ2-1, with 13 bases identical to TRBD2. The CDR3 sequence is 16 residues long. Germline lookup yields CDR1 LGHNA and CDR2 YSLEER. J lost 9 bases, V lost 5 bases, and 10 bases had no gene match. This chain's CDR3 is CASSSGTSGITGEQFF. In DNA form, the CDR3 reads TGCGCCAGCAGCTCCGGGACTAGCGGGATCACGGGTGAGCAGTTCTTC.

The chain carries TRBV7-8 and TRBJ1-5; no clear D. V dropped 5 bases and J dropped 7 bases, with 9 bases sitting between them. Germline V lookup: CDR1 SGHVS, CDR2 FQNEAQ. The CDR3 has 12 amino acids. CDR3 loop: CASSRVGQPQHF. The CDR3 nucleotides are TGTGCCAGCAGCCGAGTGGGGCAGCCCCAGCATTTT.

The V call is TRBV2, the J call TRBJ2-2; perhaps TRBD1 as D (5 bases). CDR1 and CDR2 from the germline V gene are SNHLY and FYNNEI. The CDR3 totals 15 residues. With 3 bases removed from V and 4 bases from J, the gap between germline ends came to 12 bases. CDR3: CASSDGRVITGELFF. The CDR3 nucleotides read TGTGCCAGCAGTGATGGCAGGGTGATCACCGGGGAGCTGTTTTTT. Complete variable domain (other parts from reference TRBV2 and TRBJ2-2): EPEVTQTPSHQVTQMGQEVILRCVPISNHLYFYWYRQILGQKVEFLVSFYNNEISEKSEIFDDQFSVERPDGSNFTLKIRSTKLEDSAMYFCASSDGRVITGELFFGEGSRLTVL.

The CDR3 DNA reads as TGTGCCAGCAGACGATCCGACGGAGTGAACACTGAAGCTTTCTTT. This translates into CASRRSDGVNTEAFF. V gene TRBV6-5 combines with J gene TRBJ1-1; D is uncertain. CDR3 length: 15 amino acids. Germline V gene sequence: CDR1 MNHEY, CDR2 SVGAGI. The ends were cut back, 6 bases at V and 0 bases at J, with 14 bases in the middle.

The rearrangement uses TRBV10-3 and TRBJ1-5; D gene uncertain. Germline V CDR1 and CDR2: ENHRY, SYGVKD. The CDR3 contains 14 residues. V was trimmed by 4 bases and J by 3 bases, leaving 10 bases between them. CDR3 sequence reads: CAISVRADNQPQHF. CDR3 bases: TGTGCCATCAGTGTCCGGGCAGACAATCAGCCCCAGCATTTT.

The rearrangement uses TRBV5-1 and TRBJ1-2; 8 nucleotides line up with TRBD1. The CDR3 is 15 residues long. With V trimmed by 0 bases and J by 4 bases, 5 bases remained unmatched. Germline-derived CDR1 and CDR2 are SGHRS and YFSETQ. CDR3 sequence: CASSLGDRGGYGYTF. The CDR3 DNA reads as TGCGCCAGCAGCTTGGGCGACAGGGGCGGCTATGGCTACACCTTC.

V usage is TRBV9 and J usage is TRBJ2-1; 7 bases are shared with TRBD2. Germline trimming cut 0 bases from V and 12 bases from J; bases unmatched to any gene: 12. Germline V gene sequence: CDR1 SGDLS, CDR2 YYNGEE. This CDR3 has 15 amino acids. The CDR3 DNA follows: TGTGCCAGCAGCGTAGGGAGCGGGGAGGCTCAATGGCAGTTCTTC. It translates to CASSVGSGEAQWQFF.

The chain has TRBV7-7 and TRBJ1-4, with D maybe TRBD1 (5 bases). The germline V gene encodes CDR1 SSHAT and CDR2 FNYEAQ (reference sequence). The V end was cut by 5 bases, the J end by 3 bases, with 13 bases between. The CDR3 is 15 amino acids. This CDR3 is CASSKTGGANEKLFF. The CDR3 DNA is TGTGCCAGCAGCAAAACGGGAGGGGCTAATGAAAAACTGTTTTTT.

V is TRBV3-1 (or the pseudogene TRBV3-2) and J is TRBJ1-2; D unresolved. V gave up 2 bases and J gave up 8 bases, with 9 bases separating them. This CDR3 is built from 12 residues. The germline V gene encodes CDR1 LGHDT and CDR2 YNNKEL (reference sequence). The chain's CDR3 is CASSQSLEGYTF. CDR3 sequence (DNA): TGTGCCAGCAGCCAATCCTTAGAGGGCTACACCTTC.

This chain joins TRBV29-1 and TRBJ2-1; D perhaps matches TRBD2 (6 bases). The CDR3 runs to 16 residues. The germline CDR1 and CDR2 sequences are SQVTM and ANQGSEA. With 3 bases removed from V and 7 bases from J, the gap between germline ends came to 22 bases. CDR3 in amino acids: CSVELRGWGNGNEQFF. The CDR3, as DNA: TGCAGCGTTGAGCTCCGGGGGTGGGGGAATGGGAATGAGCAGTTCTTC.

The gene calls are TRBV6-5 and TRBJ2-3; D call uncertain. Germline-derived CDR1 and CDR2 are MNHEY and SVGAGI. This CDR3 has 14 residues. Trimming cost V 2 bases and J 3 bases, with 9 bases left between them. This CDR3 reads CASSYRDKTDTQYF. The CDR3 nucleotides are TGTGCCAGCAGTTACCGTGACAAGACAGATACGCAGTATTTT.

J is TRBJ2-1 and V is TRBV7-3; D gene uncertain. This CDR3 is built from 13 residues. V dropped 1 base and J dropped 4 bases, with 5 bases sitting between them. The germline gives CDR1 SGHTA, CDR2 FQGTGA. CDR3 loop: CASSLRVYNEQFF. CDR3 nucleotide sequence: TGTGCCAGCAGCTTAAGGGTGTACAATGAGCAGTTCTTC. The full variable domain, with the rest looked up from reference TRBV7-3 and TRBJ2-1, is GAGVSQTPSNKVTEKGKYVELRCDPISGHTALYWYRQSLGQGPEFLIYFQGTGAADDSGLPNDRFFAVRPEGSVSTLKIQRTERGDSAVYLCASSLRVYNEQFFGPGTRLTVL.

The V and J genes are TRBV5-1 and TRBJ1-2; D unresolved. Trimming pared 6 bases from V and 0 bases from J, leaving 12 bases between. This CDR3 is 14 amino acids long. From germline, CDR1 is SGHRS and CDR2 YFSETQ. CDR3 coding DNA: TGCGCCAGCACCGTGGACGGAACTAACTATGGCTACACCTTC. Amino acids: CASTVDGTNYGYTF.

V gene TRBV6-5 combines with J gene TRBJ2-1; D remains unclear. This CDR3 contains 11 residues. Per germline, CDR1 MNHEY and CDR2 SVGAGI. Trimming cost V 1 base and J 8 bases, with 3 bases left between them. The CDR3 here is CASSYFDEQFF. The CDR3 DNA sequence: TGTGCCAGCAGTTACTTCGATGAGCAGTTCTTC.

This rearrangement joins TRBV6-2 or TRBV6-3 to TRBJ2-7; 7 bases are shared with TRBD1. This CDR3 has 14 amino acids. Germline-derived CDR1 and CDR2 are MNHEY and SVGEGT. V dropped 2 bases and J dropped 2; count of bases not matched to a gene: 3. In DNA, the CDR3 is TGTGCCAGCAGTTACACGACAGGGCCCTACGAGCAGTACTTC. Translation gives CASSYTTGPYEQYF.

The chain couples TRBV7-6 to TRBJ1-2; TRBD1 aligns across 7 bases. CDR3 length: 18 residues. Unmatched junction bases numbered 18, after V lost 1 base and J lost 7 bases. CDR1 and CDR2 from the germline V gene are SGHVS and FNYEAQ. The CDR3 reads CASSLEVGRGTNYGGYTF. The CDR3 nucleotides are TGTGCCAGCAGCTTAGAAGTTGGCAGGGGGACCAATTATGGTGGCTACACCTTC.

This clone was seen only once. This chain uses TRBV5-1 with TRBJ2-3; 13 nucleotides match TRBD2. The germline gives CDR1 SGHRS, CDR2 YFSETQ. The CDR3 runs to 15 residues. Germline trimming cut 5 bases from V and 5 bases from J; bases unmatched to any gene: 5. The CDR3: CASSLGTSGIDTQYF. The CDR3 DNA sequence: TGCGCCAGCAGTCTTGGGACTAGCGGGATAGATACGCAGTATTTT. The full variable domain, in which reference TRBV5-1 and TRBJ2-3 provide the parts outside the CDR3, is KAGVTQTPRYLIKTRGQQVTLSCSPISGHRSVSWYQQTPGQGLQFLFEYFSETQRNKGNFPGRFSGRQFSNSRSEMNVSTLELGDSALYLCASSLGTSGIDTQYFGPGTRLTVL.

This clone appeared once. The chain joins TRBV7-6 to TRBJ2-3, with D maybe TRBD2 (5 bases). In germline, CDR1 is SGHVS, CDR2 FNYEAQ. The V end was cut by 1 base, the J end by 3 bases, with 11 bases between. The CDR3 runs to 15 residues. CDR3 nucleotide sequence: TGTGCCAGCAGCTTAGGAGGGCAGCGGACAGATACGCAGTATTTT. The encoded protein is CASSLGGQRTDTQYF. The full variable domain, in which reference TRBV7-6 and TRBJ2-3 provide the parts outside the CDR3, is GAGVSQSPRYKVTKRGQDVALRCDPISGHVSLYWYRQALGQGPEFLTYFNYEAQQDKSGLPNDRFSAERPEGSISTLTIQRTEQRDSAMYRCASSLGGQRTDTQYFGPGTRLTVL.

The chain joins TRBV12-3 or TRBV12-4 to TRBJ1-1; D is uncertain. The CDR3 runs to 12 residues. Trimming stripped 9 bases from V and 0 bases from J, with 8 bases between. The CDR3 DNA follows: TGTGCCAGTACTCCGATGAACACTGAAGCTTTCTTT. This encodes CASTPMNTEAFF.

A note on this clone: Sequence at one end of the junction differs from germline and may be a read error. The rearrangement uses TRBV7-8 and TRBJ2-3, with 9 positions matching TRBD2. Germline CDR1 reads SGHVS; CDR2 reads FQNEAQ. The CDR3 contains 14 residues. This CDR3 is CASSLAPGGGGRRF. The CDR3 nucleotides read TGTGCCAGCAGCTTAGCTCCTGGCGGGGGGGGAAGGCGATTT.

The chain employs TRBV24-1 and TRBJ2-5; TRBD1 matches at 7 bases. The CDR3 runs 17 residues. With V trimmed by 0 bases and J by 0 bases, 6 bases remained unmatched. Germline-derived CDR1 and CDR2 are KGHDR and SFDVKD. The CDR3 nucleotides read TGTGCCACCAGTGATTTGGGAAGGGGGCGTAACCAAGAGACCCAGTACTTC. Protein sequence: CATSDLGRGRNQETQYF.

The chain is built from TRBV18 and TRBJ1-5, with 8 bases lining up with TRBD1. V dropped 3 bases and J dropped 7; count of bases not matched to a gene: 8. The CDR3 runs 15 residues. Germline CDR1 KGHSH, CDR2 LQKENI. CDR3 nucleotides: TGTGCCAGCTCACCCTCCGGACAGGGAGGACAGCCCCAGCATTTT. Amino acids: CASSPSGQGGQPQHF.

This clone was observed a few times. This chain connects TRBV6-6 to TRBJ2-2, with D unclear. The CDR3 spans 14 residues. Germline CDR1 MNHNY, CDR2 SVGAGI (reference sequence). With 3 bases removed from V and 6 bases from J, the gap between germline ends came to 11 bases. CDR3 amino acids: CASSYGRSAGELFF. Written as DNA, the CDR3 is TGTGCCAGCAGTTATGGACGATCCGCCGGGGAGCTGTTTTTT.

This clone is a singleton in its sample. The gene calls are TRBV30 and TRBJ2-3; D is undetermined. Trimming removed 0 bases at V and 5 bases at J, with 6 bases between. This CDR3 spans 12 amino acids. Germline V gene data show CDR1 as GTSNPN and CDR2 as SVGIG (reference sequence). DNA for the CDR3: TGTGCCTGGAGTGTGTCTAGAGATACGCAGTATTTT. It yields the protein CAWSVSRDTQYF. The whole variable domain, filled in from reference TRBV30 and TRBJ2-3, reads SQTIHQWPATLVQPVGSPLSLECTVEGTSNPNLYWYRQAAGRGLQLLFYSVGIGQISSEVPQNLSASRPQDRQFILSSKKLLLSDSGFYLCAWSVSRDTQYFGPGTRLTVL.

The chain uses TRBV9 and TRBJ2-6, with 10 nucleotides matching TRBD2. CDR1 is SGDLS, CDR2 YYNGEE, per germline. V lost 2 bases to trimming and J lost 0 bases; unmatched junction nucleotides: 5. This CDR3 is 18 amino acids long. The CDR3 nucleotides read TGTGCCAGCAGCGTTGGACTAGCGGTTTACTCTGGGGCCAACGTCCTGACTTTC. Its translation is CASSVGLAVYSGANVLTF. Filled out from reference TRBV9 and TRBJ2-6, the complete variable domain reads DSGVTQTPKHLITATGQRVTLRCSPRSGDLSVYWYQQSLDQGLQFLIQYYNGEERAKGNILERFSAQQFPDLHSELNLSSLELGDSALYFCASSVGLAVYSGANVLTFGAGSRLTVL.

This clone occurred a few times. The J gene is TRBJ1-1, the V gene TRBV21-1; TRBD1 is the table's D call, not checked against the DNA. TRBV21-1 is a known pseudogene. The CDR3 contains 12 residues. CDR3 coding DNA: TGTGCCAGCAGCAACCGGACAGGGAAAGCTTTCTTT. Its protein is CASSNRTGKAFF.